A single T cell receptor beta chain is shown here with its context. Antigen: not known. A read error may explain this, as a much larger clone is one base away. This specimen belongs to a study of CD8+ T cells in alopecia areata. Study background: The drug, oral tofacitinib, was given to treated patients at 5 to 10 mg twice daily. Points from the study as a whole: Sequences from scalp samples also cover resident alphabeta T cells of normal skin.

The V and J ends lost 5 bases and 4 bases respectively, with 6 bases between them. This CDR3 region has 12 residues. Germline values: CDR1 SGHVS, CDR2 FQNEAQ. Isolated RNA was reverse transcribed into cDNA used as the sequencing template. Sequencing used immunoSEQ multiplex PCR; TCRdb keeps in-frame clones, though not all of them. The data hold about 200,000 clones, with about two fifths observed a single time. Treatment in this sample: oral pan-JAK inhibitor, 5-10 mg twice daily. The sequence was obtained from a human donor with alopecia areata. This specimen consisted of CD4+ T cells sorted from blood, obtained around week 34, from a patient treated with tofacitinib. The rearrangement joins TRBV7-8 to TRBJ1-3; D not resolved. This CDR3 is CASSVQGNTIYF. CDR3 nucleotide sequence: TGTGCCAGCAGCGTACAGGGAAACACCATATATTTT.